The T cell receptor (beta chain) described here comes from a study of T cell responses to AZD1222 COVID-19 vaccine. General study findings and limits: Only 5 to 7 individuals given AZD1222 were seropositive at baseline. Nearly half of the spike-specific TCRs reportedly recognize variant regions that carry no mutations.

Regarding this clone: Antigen specificity is unknown.

Germline V gives CDR1 SGHTA, CDR2 FQGNSA. The V and J ends lost 3 bases and 5 bases respectively, with 13 bases between them. The CDR3 sequence is 14 residues long. The table came from immunoSEQ multiplex PCR; TCRdb's copy has only in-frame clones and leaves some out. The profile shows 100,000 or so clones, 90% of them singletons. The TCR originated in an adult in good health. This sequence joins TRBV7-2 and TRBJ2-5; D is ambiguous. Specimen: peripheral blood, collected on day 0 of AZD1222 vaccination. In DNA form, the CDR3 reads TGTGCCAGCAGCTTGGAAGTCACCCAGGAGACCCAGTACTTC. Its translation: CASSLEVTQETQYF.